The 18 T cell receptor beta chains listed next were all sequenced from one sample in a study. TCRdb independently ran MiXCR on the 5' RACE reads; one entry per CDR3 protein. This table holds about 42,000 distinct CDR3 sequences, about 20% found once. Treg sorting used a CD4+CD25+CD127-/low gate. Sequencing was done on a sample of Tregs sorted from blood. These receptors came from a female donor with breast cancer.

The genes are TRBV6-6 and TRBJ1-3; maybe TRBD1 (5 bases). CDR3 length: 14 amino acids. CDR1 MNHNY and CDR2 SVGAGI come from the germline V gene (reference sequence). V lost 8 bases, J lost 0 bases, and 11 bases lay in between. The CDR3 bases are TGTGCCAGCTCGATAAGGGGCTCTGGAAACACCATATATTTT. Residues: CASSIRGSGNTIYF.

This clonotype was counted between two and nine times. The chain links TRBV7-3 to TRBJ2-7; D is possibly TRBD1 (6 bases). The CDR3 runs to 14 residues. Trimming took 2 bases from V and 6 from J, leaving 14 bases between them. The germline gives CDR1 SGHTA, CDR2 FQGTGA. CDR3 DNA: TGTGCCAGCAGCTTACGGCCCAGGGGAAGCGAGCAGTACTTC. Translating it yields CASSLRPRGSEQYF.

The sample holds a few counts of this clonotype. The chain employs TRBV4-1 and TRBJ1-2; 9 positions agree with TRBD1. V shed 0 bases, J shed 8 bases, and the junction held 7 bases outside the gene matches. Germline V CDR1 and CDR2: MGHRA, YSYEKL. This CDR3 has 15 residues. CDR3 DNA: TGCGCCAGCAGCCAAGATCAATTTACAGGGGGCGGCTACACCTTC. Residues: CASSQDQFTGGGYTF.

This clonotype showed up just a few times. The V and J genes are TRBV7-9 and TRBJ2-5; D possibly corresponds to TRBD1 (5 bases). CDR3 length equals 13 residues. The germline V and J ends were trimmed by 2 bases and 5 bases, with 9 bases remaining between them. Looked up from germline, CDR1 is SEHNR and CDR2 is FQNEAQ (reference sequence). CDR3 DNA: TGTGCCAGCAGCTTACAGGGTCGGGAGACCCAGTACTTC. Translation gives CASSLQGRETQYF.

This clonotype was recorded many times. V gene TRBV10-3 combines with J gene TRBJ1-1, with TRBD1 identical over 9 bases. CDR1 and CDR2 (germline): ENHRY, SYGVKD. J was trimmed by 6 bases and V by 4 bases; bases with no gene match: 6. CDR3 length: 14 residues. The CDR3 DNA sequence: TGTGCCATCAGTGGGACAGGGGATAGGCCTGAAGCTTTCTTT. This translates into CAISGTGDRPEAFF.

This chain links TRBV24-1 with TRBJ2-5; 14 positions agree with TRBD2. J lost 4 bases, V lost 3 bases, and 9 bases had no gene match. Germline V lookup: CDR1 KGHDR, CDR2 SFDVKD. The CDR3 is made up of 18 amino acids. In DNA, the CDR3 is TGTGCCACCAGTGATGGGGGGACTAGCGGGAGTTCGGGAGAGACCCAGTACTTC. Translating gives CATSDGGTSGSSGETQYF.

In the case of this clonotype: This may come from a read error, since a much larger clone is one base off. The chain has TRBV29-1 and TRBJ2-7; 9 nucleotides match TRBD1. CDR3 size: 15 residues. V lost 7 bases and J lost 0; bases outside the gene matches: 10. Germline assignment: CDR1 SQVTM and CDR2 ANQGSEA. The DNA for the CDR3 is TGCAGCGCCCTTGAGACAGGGGGGTCCTCCTACGAGCAGTACTTC. It yields the protein CSALETGGSSYEQYF.

This clonotype came up many times. This rearrangement joins TRBV6-2 or TRBV6-3 to TRBJ2-1; D is perhaps TRBD1 (6 bases). Germline CDR1 and CDR2: MNHEY and SVGEGT. V lost 5 bases to trimming and J lost 4 bases, with 9 bases between them. The CDR3 length is 13 residues. The chain's CDR3 is CASSPGQYNEQFF. CDR3 nucleotide sequence: TGTGCCAGCAGTCCGGGACAATACAATGAGCAGTTCTTC.

This clonotype has a handful of counts. The chain combines TRBV27 with TRBJ1-2; the D gene is possibly TRBD1 (5 bases). V was shortened by 9 bases and J by 7 bases, with 18 bases between the two germline ends. The CDR3 is 13 amino acids. Germline V gives CDR1 MNHEY, CDR2 SMNVEV (reference sequence). In nucleotides, the CDR3 is TGTGCCAGTGGGAACAGGTCCCCGGGTGGCTACACCTTC. This translates into CASGNRSPGGYTF.

This clonotype has at least ten counts. At one end the junction does not follow the germline gene, possibly because of a read error. CDR3 DNA: TGTGCCAGCAGCTTAGCCATCCCGGGACAGGGGTCTTACGAGCAGTACTTC. Encoded protein: CASSLAIPGQGSYEQYF. The rearrangement links TRBV12-3 or TRBV12-4 to TRBJ2-7, with TRBD1 identical over 10 bases. The CDR3 covers 17 residues.

The J gene is TRBJ2-2, the V gene TRBV7-2; 8 bases line up with TRBD2. The CDR3 contains 14 residues. V lost 5 bases and J lost 6; bases outside the gene matches: 5. Germline loops: CDR1 SGHTA, CDR2 FQGNSA. CDR3 protein: CASSTGLASGELFF. The CDR3 DNA is TGTGCCAGCAGCACCGGACTAGCTTCCGGGGAGCTGTTTTTT.

This clonotype appeared a few times. The chain carries TRBV29-1 and TRBJ2-7; D uncertain. Looked up from germline, CDR1 is SQVTM and CDR2 is ANQGSEA. Trimming cost V 3 bases and J 5 bases, with 20 bases left between them. The CDR3 is 15 residues long. CDR3 in amino acids: CSVELRANRNHEQYF. CDR3 DNA sequence: TGCAGCGTTGAGTTACGGGCAAACCGCAACCACGAGCAGTACTTC.

The V call is TRBV5-5, the J call TRBJ1-1; D uncertain. Germline CDR1 and CDR2: SGHKS and YYEKEE (reference sequence). The CDR3 consists of 15 residues. With 3 bases removed from V and 0 bases from J, the gap between germline ends came to 12 bases. CDR3 region: CASSWSSALNTEAFF. DNA for the CDR3: TGTGCCAGCAGCTGGTCCAGCGCCTTGAACACTGAAGCTTTCTTT.

This chain joins TRBV5-1 and TRBJ2-5; D is perhaps TRBD2 (6 bases). Germline loops: CDR1 SGHRS, CDR2 YFSETQ. The germline V and J ends were trimmed by 0 bases and 2 bases, with 14 bases remaining between them. CDR3 length: 16 amino acids. The CDR3 spells CASSLVRDSLQETQYF. In DNA, the CDR3 is TGCGCCAGCAGCTTGGTAAGGGACTCGCTACAAGAGACCCAGTACTTC. Variable domain in full (rest from reference TRBV5-1 and TRBJ2-5): KAGVTQTPRYLIKTRGQQVTLSCSPISGHRSVSWYQQTPGQGLQFLFEYFSETQRNKGNFPGRFSGRQFSNSRSEMNVSTLELGDSALYLCASSLVRDSLQETQYFGPGTRLLVL.

A few counts support this clonotype. The V and J genes are TRBV24-1 and TRBJ2-1, with TRBD2 matching over 12 bases. CDR1 and CDR2 from the germline V gene are KGHDR and SFDVKD. J gave up 6 bases and V 6 bases, and 5 bases lay outside the gene matches. The CDR3 extends over 15 amino acids. CDR3 coding DNA: TGTGCCACCAGTCCGGGACTAGCGGGTCTCAATGAGCAGTTCTTC. Translated: CATSPGLAGLNEQFF.

On this clonotype: Given a much more abundant clone one base away, this may be a read error. The CDR3 ends on some other residue instead of the conserved phenylalanine or tryptophan, so this is likely a read error. CDR3: CASSTLAGAYEQYY. The CDR3 region has the DNA TGTGCCAGCAGTACACTAGCGGGAGCGTACGAGCAGTACTAC. The chain carries TRBV27 and TRBJ2-7, with TRBD2 matching 11 bases. This CDR3 has 14 residues. The ends lost 5 bases at V and 4 bases at J; junction bases unmatched: 4. Germline V lookup: CDR1 MNHEY, CDR2 SMNVEV (reference sequence).

This clonotype was seen at least ten times. The chain recombines TRBV12-3 or TRBV12-4 with TRBJ2-3; D remains unclear. The ends were cut back, 4 bases at V and 10 bases at J, with 15 bases in the middle. The CDR3 contains 13 residues. As DNA, the CDR3 is TGTGCCAGCAGTTCCACCATAAAGGGTTCGCAGTATTTT. Translation: CASSSTIKGSQYF.

Points on this clonotype: A much larger clone sits a single nucleotide away, making a read error possible. The genes are TRBV9 and TRBJ1-1, with TRBD1 identical over 7 bases. Trimming removed 3 bases from V and 5 bases from J; junction bases left unmatched: 10. From germline, CDR1 is SGDLS and CDR2 YYNGEE. This CDR3 contains 15 residues. Written as DNA, the CDR3 is TGTGCCAGCAGCGCTTCACAGGGGACGGGGACTGAAGCTTTCTTT. Translation: CASSASQGTGTEAFF. The whole variable domain, filled in from reference TRBV9 and TRBJ1-1, reads DSGVTQTPKHLITATGQRVTLRCSPRSGDLSVYWYQQSLDQGLQFLIQYYNGEERAKGNILERFSAQQFPDLHSELNLSSLELGDSALYFCASSASQGTGTEAFFGQGTRLTVV.